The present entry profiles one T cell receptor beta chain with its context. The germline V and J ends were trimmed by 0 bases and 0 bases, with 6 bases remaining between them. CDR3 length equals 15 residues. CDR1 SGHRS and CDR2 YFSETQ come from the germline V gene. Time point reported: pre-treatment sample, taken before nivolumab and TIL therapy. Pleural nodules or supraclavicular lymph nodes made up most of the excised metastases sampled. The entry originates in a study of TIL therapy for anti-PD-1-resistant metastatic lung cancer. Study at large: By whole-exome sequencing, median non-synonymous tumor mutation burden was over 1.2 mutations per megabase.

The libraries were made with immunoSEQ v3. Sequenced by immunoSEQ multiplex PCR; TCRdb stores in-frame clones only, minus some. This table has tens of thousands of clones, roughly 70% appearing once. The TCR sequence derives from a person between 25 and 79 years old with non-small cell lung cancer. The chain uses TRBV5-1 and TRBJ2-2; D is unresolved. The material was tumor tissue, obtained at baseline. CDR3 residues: CASSLDTPNTGELFF. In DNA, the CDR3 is TGCGCCAGCAGCTTGGACACCCCGAACACCGGGGAGCTGTTTTTT.